Following are 10 T cell receptor beta chains from one sample sequenced in a study of T cells in Graves' hyperthyroidism and ophthalmopathy. It was RNA transcripts that yielded the amplified TCR beta CDR3 regions. Researchers ran a first-round RT-PCR on the TCR CDR3 using the HTBI primer set. TCRdb re-called the multiplex PCR reads through MiXCR, storing one row per CDR3 protein. Of 200,000 or so distinct CDR3 sequences listed, about 17% are singletons. Source material: blood. The receptors here all came from a woman in her forties or fifties with Graves' hyperthyroidism.

Points on this clonotype: A clone one base away is much larger, so this may be a read error. The chain is built from TRBV12-3 or TRBV12-4 and TRBJ2-7; TRBD1 aligns across 7 bases. The closer fit of TRBJ2-1 to the DNA end suggests the J call may be wrong. This CDR3 is 13 amino acids long. In DNA, the CDR3 is TGTGCCAGCAGTCTGGGGACAGAGTACGAGCAGTTCTTC. This translates into CASSLGTEYEQFF.

A few counts support this clonotype. This may come from a read error, since a much larger clone is one base off. The rearrangement links TRBV11-2 to TRBJ2-3; no definite D call. The CDR3 is 14 amino acids. Germline lookup yields CDR1 SGHAT and CDR2 FQNNGV. V was trimmed by 8 bases and J by 4 bases, leaving 16 bases between them. The CDR3 spells CASGKRRVPDTQYF. DNA for the CDR3: TGTGCCAGCGGCAAGCGCCGGGTCCCAGATACGCAGTATTTT.

The J gene is TRBJ1-4, the V gene TRBV20-1; D call uncertain. The germline CDR1 and CDR2 sequences are DFQATT and SNEGSKA (reference sequence). The CDR3 runs to 14 residues. Trimming took off 6 bases at V and 8 bases at J, with 19 bases between the two ends. Written as DNA, the CDR3 is TGCAGTGCCACCTCAAACTTTGGAGGGGAAAAACTGTTTTTT. Amino acid sequence: CSATSNFGGEKLFF.

V usage is TRBV7-2 and J usage is TRBJ1-1; D is unclear. The CDR3 runs to 13 residues. In germline, CDR1 is SGHTA, CDR2 FQGNSA. The V end lost 2 bases, the J end lost 2 bases, and 6 bases lay between the germline ends. The CDR3 DNA is TGTGCCAGCAGCTTATACTACAACACTGAAGCTTTCTTT. Protein sequence: CASSLYYNTEAFF. Filled out from reference TRBV7-2 and TRBJ1-1, the complete variable domain reads GAGVSQSPSNKVTEKGKDVELRCDPISGHTALYWYRQSLGQGLEFLIYFQGNSAPDKSGLPSDRFSAERTGGSVSTLTIQRTQQEDSAVYLCASSLYYNTEAFFGQGTRLTVV.

This clonotype was counted many times. V gene TRBV28 combines with J gene TRBJ1-4; unclear D gene. The CDR3 sequence is 15 residues long. CDR1 is MDHEN, CDR2 SYDVKM, per germline. V was shortened by 1 base and J by 7 bases, with 13 bases between the two germline ends. The CDR3 loop is CASSLSLPRGEKLFF. DNA of the CDR3: TGTGCCAGCAGTTTATCGTTGCCCCGTGGTGAAAAACTGTTTTTT.

This clonotype showed up many times. The gene calls are TRBV3-1 and TRBJ2-7; 7 nucleotides match TRBD2. Germline CDR1 and CDR2: LGHDT and YNNKEL (reference sequence). V shed 2 bases and J 0 bases; nucleotides not matched to a gene: 4. CDR3 length: 15 residues. The CDR3 here is CASSQLAGASYEQYF. As DNA, the CDR3 is TGTGCCAGCAGCCAACTGGCGGGAGCCTCCTACGAGCAGTACTTC.

This clonotype was recorded at least ten times. J is TRBJ1-5 and V is TRBV28, with D hard to call. V lost 2 bases, J lost 9 bases, and 8 bases lay in between. The CDR3 loop spans 12 amino acids. Looked up from germline, CDR1 is MDHEN and CDR2 is SYDVKM. The CDR3 sequence: CASSLKRWPQHF. For the CDR3, the DNA is TGTGCCAGCAGTTTAAAGAGGTGGCCCCAGCATTTT. Combining the CDR3 with reference TRBV28 and TRBJ1-5 gives the whole variable domain DVKVTQSSRYLVKRTGEKVFLECVQDMDHENMFWYRQDPGLGLRLIYFSYDVKMKEKGDIPEGYSVSREKKERFSLILESASTNQTSMYLCASSLKRWPQHFGDGTRLSIL.

This clonotype has a count of ten or more. V gene TRBV30 combines with J gene TRBJ2-7; D could derive from TRBD1 or TRBD2 (5 bases each). CDR1 GTSNPN and CDR2 SVGIG come from the germline V gene (reference sequence). V lost 3 bases and J lost 3, with 9 bases in between. This CDR3 region has 12 residues. This CDR3 is CAWRDGGYEQYF. The DNA of the CDR3 is TGTGCCTGGAGGGATGGGGGCTACGAGCAGTACTTC.

This clonotype appeared many times. This rearrangement joins TRBV9 to TRBJ1-1; D might be TRBD1 (6 bases). Trimming pared 3 bases from V and 0 bases from J, leaving 9 bases between. This CDR3 has 14 amino acids. Germline values: CDR1 SGDLS, CDR2 YYNGEE. The CDR3 loop is CASSGRDMNTEAFF. The CDR3 nucleotides are TGTGCCAGCAGCGGGAGGGACATGAACACTGAAGCTTTCTTT.

This rearrangement joins TRBV6-1 to TRBJ1-2, with a tentative D call TRBD1 (6 bases). Germline CDR1 is MNHNS and CDR2 is SASEGT. V was cut by 2 bases and J by 8 bases, with 6 bases left in between. CDR3 length: 11 amino acids. The DNA of the CDR3 is TGTGCCAGCAGTGAAAGGGGGGGCTACACCTTC. Protein: CASSERGGYTF.